This entry is about one T cell receptor beta chain. The record originates from a study of blood T cell repertoires in COVID-19. The CDR3 is made up of 13 amino acids. V shed 6 bases and J 7 bases; nucleotides not matched to a gene: 4. Germline lookup yields CDR1 KGHDR and CDR2 SFDVKD. Per the study methods: The assay estimated nucleated cells by amplifying reference gene primers. Profiling relied on immunoSEQ multiplex PCR, and the TCRdb table lists in-frame clones only, not all of them. That table gives V, J and clone size, and the DNA gave D and trimming. The table shows nearly 45,000 clones, with 80% occurring only once.

The chain joins TRBV24-1 to TRBJ2-1; 8 nucleotides agree with TRBD2. The source is a man aged 65-85 years with acute or convalescent COVID-19. The sample comprised peripheral blood. The CDR3 protein is CATSRGGGNEQFF. The DNA of the CDR3 is TGTGCCACCAGTCGGGGGGGTGGAAATGAGCAGTTCTTC.